This T cell receptor beta chain emerged from a study of control samples from healthy donors and cancer patients. The assay was immunoSEQ multiplex PCR, and TCRdb's table has in-frame clones only and misses some. The table lists under 110,000 clones, roughly 91% of them singletons, with 7.5% to 10% in the top ten. The V and J ends lost 2 bases and 2 bases respectively, with 12 bases between them. Germline V gene data show CDR1 as ENHRY and CDR2 as SYGVKD. The CDR3 has 15 amino acids. The TCR sequence derives from a man in his thirties or forties in good health. Sample: blood. The chain uses TRBV10-3 and TRBJ1-1; no clear D. The CDR3 region has the DNA TGTGCCATCAGTGAGCGGTACTCCGGAAACACTGAAGCTTTCTTT. This gives the protein CAISERYSGNTEAFF.